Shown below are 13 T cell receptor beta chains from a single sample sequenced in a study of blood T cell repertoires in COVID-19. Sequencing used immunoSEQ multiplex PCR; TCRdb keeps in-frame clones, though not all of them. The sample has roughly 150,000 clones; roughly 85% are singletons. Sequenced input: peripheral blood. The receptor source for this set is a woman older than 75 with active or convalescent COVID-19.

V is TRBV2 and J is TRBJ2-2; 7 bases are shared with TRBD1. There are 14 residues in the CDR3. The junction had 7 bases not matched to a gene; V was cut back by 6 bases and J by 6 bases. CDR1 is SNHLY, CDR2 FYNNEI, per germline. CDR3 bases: TGTGCCAGCAGCGATGACAGGGCCGCCGGGGAGCTGTTTTTT. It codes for CASSDDRAAGELFF.

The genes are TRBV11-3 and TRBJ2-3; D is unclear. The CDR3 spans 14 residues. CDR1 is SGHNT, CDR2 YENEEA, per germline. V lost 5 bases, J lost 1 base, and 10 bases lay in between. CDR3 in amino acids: CASSLRGGTDTQYF. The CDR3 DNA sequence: TGTGCCAGCAGCCTCCGAGGTGGCACAGATACGCAGTATTTT.

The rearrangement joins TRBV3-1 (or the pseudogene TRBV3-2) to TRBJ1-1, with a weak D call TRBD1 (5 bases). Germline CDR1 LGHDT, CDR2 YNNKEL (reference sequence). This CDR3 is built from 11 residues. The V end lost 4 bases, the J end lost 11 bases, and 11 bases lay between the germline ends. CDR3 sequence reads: CASSPGRGAFF. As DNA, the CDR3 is TGTGCCAGCAGCCCGGGGAGGGGCGCTTTCTTT.

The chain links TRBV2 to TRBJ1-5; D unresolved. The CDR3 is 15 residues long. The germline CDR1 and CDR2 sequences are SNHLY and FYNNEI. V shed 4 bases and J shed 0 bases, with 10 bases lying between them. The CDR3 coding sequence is TGTGCCAGCAGTGTTCTAGGAACTAGCAATCAGCCCCAGCATTTT. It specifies CASSVLGTSNQPQHF.

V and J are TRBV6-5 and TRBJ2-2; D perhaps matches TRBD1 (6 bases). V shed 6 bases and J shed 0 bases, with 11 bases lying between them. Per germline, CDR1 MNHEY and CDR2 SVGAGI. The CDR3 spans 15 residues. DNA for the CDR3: TGTGCCAGCAGGCTAAACAGGGCGAACACCGGGGAGCTGTTTTTT. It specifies CASRLNRANTGELFF.

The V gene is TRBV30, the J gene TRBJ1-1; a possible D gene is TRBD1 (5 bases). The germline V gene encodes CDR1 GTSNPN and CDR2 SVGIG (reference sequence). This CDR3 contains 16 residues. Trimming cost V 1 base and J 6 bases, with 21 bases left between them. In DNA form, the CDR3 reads TGTGCCTGGAGTGGGGCGGGGCTGCGGGCGAAGGCTGAAGCTTTCTTT. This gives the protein CAWSGAGLRAKAEAFF.

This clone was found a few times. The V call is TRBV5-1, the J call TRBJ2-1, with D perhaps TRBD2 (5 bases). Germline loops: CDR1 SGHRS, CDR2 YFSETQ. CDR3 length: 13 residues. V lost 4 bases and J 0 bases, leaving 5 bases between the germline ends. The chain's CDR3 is CASSGSSYNEQFF. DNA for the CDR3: TGCGCCAGCAGCGGGAGCTCCTACAATGAGCAGTTCTTC.

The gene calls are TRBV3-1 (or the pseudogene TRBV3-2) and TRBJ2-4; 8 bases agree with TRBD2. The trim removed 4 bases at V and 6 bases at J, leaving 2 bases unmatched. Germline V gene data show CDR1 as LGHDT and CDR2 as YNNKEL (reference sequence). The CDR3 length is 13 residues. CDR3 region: CASSLRGGNIQYF. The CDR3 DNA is TGTGCCAGCAGCCTCCGGGGGGGAAACATTCAGTACTTC.

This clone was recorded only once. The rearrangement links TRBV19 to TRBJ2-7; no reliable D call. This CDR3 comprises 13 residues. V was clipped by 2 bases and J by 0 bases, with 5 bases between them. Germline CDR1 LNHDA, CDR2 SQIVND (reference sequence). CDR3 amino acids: CASSISSSYEQYF. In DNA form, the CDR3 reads TGTGCCAGTAGTATATCCAGCTCCTACGAGCAGTACTTC.

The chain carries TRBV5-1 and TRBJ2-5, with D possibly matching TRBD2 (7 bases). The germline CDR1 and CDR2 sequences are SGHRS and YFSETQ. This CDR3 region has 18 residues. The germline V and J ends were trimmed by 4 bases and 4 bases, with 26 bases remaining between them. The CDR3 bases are TGCGCCAGCAGCCCCCGGGGGCTGAGGGAGGGGGGCGGAGAGACCCAGTACTTC. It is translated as CASSPRGLREGGGETQYF.

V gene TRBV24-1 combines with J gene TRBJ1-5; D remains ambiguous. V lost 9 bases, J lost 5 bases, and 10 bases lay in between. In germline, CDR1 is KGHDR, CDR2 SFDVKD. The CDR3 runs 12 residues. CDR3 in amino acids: CATSSGDQPQHF. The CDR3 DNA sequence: TGTGCCACCTCAAGCGGTGATCAGCCCCAGCATTTT.

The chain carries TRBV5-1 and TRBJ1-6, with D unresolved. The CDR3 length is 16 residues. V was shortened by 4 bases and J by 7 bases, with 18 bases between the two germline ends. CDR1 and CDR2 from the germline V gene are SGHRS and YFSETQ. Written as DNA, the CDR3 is TGCGCCAGCAGCCCGGAGGCCGCGCGGCTAAATTCACCCCTCCACTTT. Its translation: CASSPEAARLNSPLHF.

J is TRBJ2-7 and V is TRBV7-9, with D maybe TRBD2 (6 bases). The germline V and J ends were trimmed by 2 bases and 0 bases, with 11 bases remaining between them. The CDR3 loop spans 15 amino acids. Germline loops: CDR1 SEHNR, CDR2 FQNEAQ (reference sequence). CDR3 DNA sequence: TGTGCCAGCAGCTTATTTGGAGGGACCTCCTACGAGCAGTACTTC. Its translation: CASSLFGGTSYEQYF.